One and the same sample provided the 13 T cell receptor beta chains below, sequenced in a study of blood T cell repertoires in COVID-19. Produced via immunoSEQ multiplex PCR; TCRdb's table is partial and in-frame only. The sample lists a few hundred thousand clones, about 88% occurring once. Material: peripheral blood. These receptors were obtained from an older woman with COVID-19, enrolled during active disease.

As DNA, the CDR3 is TGTGCCAGCAGCTTAGTCCCAGGGCCCTTCGAAAAACTGTTTTTT. This translates into CASSLVPGPFEKLFF. This chain connects TRBV11-2 to TRBJ1-4; D perhaps matches TRBD1 (5 bases). V lost 1 base to trimming and J lost 8 bases, with 14 bases between them. In germline, CDR1 is SGHAT, CDR2 FQNNGV. This CDR3 comprises 15 residues.

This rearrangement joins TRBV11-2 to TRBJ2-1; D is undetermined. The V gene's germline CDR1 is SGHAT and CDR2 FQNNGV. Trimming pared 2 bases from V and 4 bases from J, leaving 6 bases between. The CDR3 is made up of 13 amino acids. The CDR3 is CASSLQRYNEQFF. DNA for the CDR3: TGTGCCAGCAGCTTACAACGGTACAATGAGCAGTTCTTC.

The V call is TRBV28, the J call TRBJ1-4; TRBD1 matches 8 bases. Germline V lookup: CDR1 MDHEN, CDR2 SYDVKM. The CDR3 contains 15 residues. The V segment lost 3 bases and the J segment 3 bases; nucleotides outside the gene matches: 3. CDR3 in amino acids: CASSFDRGANEKLFF. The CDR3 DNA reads TGTGCCAGCAGTTTCGACAGGGGAGCTAATGAAAAACTGTTTTTT.

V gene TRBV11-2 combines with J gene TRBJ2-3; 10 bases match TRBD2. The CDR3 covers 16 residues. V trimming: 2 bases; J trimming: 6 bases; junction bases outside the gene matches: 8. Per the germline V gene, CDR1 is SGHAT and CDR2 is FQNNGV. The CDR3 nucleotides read TGTGCCAGCAGCTTACTAGCGGGGGTGGCGCGGGATACGCAGTATTTT. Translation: CASSLLAGVARDTQYF.

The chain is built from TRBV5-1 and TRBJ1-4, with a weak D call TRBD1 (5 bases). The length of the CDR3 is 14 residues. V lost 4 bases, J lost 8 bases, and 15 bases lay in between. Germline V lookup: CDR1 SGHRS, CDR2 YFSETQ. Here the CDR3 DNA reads TGCGCCAGCAGCCTCTCCCAGGGCGTAGAAAAACTGTTTTTT. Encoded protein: CASSLSQGVEKLFF.

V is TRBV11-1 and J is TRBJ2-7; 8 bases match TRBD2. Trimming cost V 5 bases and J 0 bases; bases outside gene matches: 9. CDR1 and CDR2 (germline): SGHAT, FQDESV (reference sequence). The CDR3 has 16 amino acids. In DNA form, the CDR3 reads TGTGCCAGCAGCCCGGGGGGGGACCCGAGCTCCTACGAGCAGTACTTC. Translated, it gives CASSPGGDPSSYEQYF.

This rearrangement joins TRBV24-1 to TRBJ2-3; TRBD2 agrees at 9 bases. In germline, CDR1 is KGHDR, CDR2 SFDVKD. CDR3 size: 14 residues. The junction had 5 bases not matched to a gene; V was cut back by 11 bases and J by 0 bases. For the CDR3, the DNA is TGTGCCATCCAAGCGGGGGGCAGCACAGATACGCAGTATTTT. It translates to CAIQAGGSTDTQYF.

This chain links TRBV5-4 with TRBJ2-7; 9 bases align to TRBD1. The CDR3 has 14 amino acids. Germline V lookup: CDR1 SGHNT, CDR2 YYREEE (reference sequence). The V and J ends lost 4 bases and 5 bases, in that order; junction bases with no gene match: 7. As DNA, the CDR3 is TGTGCCAGCAGCCCCCCACAGGGGGCCCACGAGCAGTACTTC. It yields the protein CASSPPQGAHEQYF.

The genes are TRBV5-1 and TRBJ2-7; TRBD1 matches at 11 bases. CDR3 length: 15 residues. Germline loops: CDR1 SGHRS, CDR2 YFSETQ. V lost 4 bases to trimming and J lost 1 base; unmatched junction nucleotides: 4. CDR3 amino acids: CASSPGQGVSYEQYF. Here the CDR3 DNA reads TGCGCCAGCAGCCCGGGACAGGGGGTTTCCTACGAGCAGTACTTC.

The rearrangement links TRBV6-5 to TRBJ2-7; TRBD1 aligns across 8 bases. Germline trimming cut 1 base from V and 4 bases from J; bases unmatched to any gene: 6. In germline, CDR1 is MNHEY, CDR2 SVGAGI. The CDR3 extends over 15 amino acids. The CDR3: CASSYLGQGLYEQYF. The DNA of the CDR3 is TGTGCCAGCAGTTACTTAGGACAGGGTCTGTACGAGCAGTACTTC.

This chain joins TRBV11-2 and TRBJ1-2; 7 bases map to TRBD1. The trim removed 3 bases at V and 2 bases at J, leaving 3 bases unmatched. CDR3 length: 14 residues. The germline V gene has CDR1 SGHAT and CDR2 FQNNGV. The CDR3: CASSFDRANYGYTF. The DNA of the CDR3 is TGTGCCAGCAGCTTCGACAGGGCAAACTATGGCTACACCTTC. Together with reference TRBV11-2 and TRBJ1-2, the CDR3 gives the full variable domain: EAGVAQSPRYKIIEKRQSVAFWCNPISGHATLYWYQQILGQGPKLLIQFQNNGVVDDSQLPKDRFSAERLKGVDSTLKIQPAKLEDSAVYLCASSFDRANYGYTFGSGTRLTVV.

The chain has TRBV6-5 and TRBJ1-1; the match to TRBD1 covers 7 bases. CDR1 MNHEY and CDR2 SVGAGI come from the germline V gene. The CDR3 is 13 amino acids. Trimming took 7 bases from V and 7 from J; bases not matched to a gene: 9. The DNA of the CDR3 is TGTGCCAGCACCTACGGAGGGGGCGGTGAAGCTTTCTTT. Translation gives CASTYGGGGEAFF.

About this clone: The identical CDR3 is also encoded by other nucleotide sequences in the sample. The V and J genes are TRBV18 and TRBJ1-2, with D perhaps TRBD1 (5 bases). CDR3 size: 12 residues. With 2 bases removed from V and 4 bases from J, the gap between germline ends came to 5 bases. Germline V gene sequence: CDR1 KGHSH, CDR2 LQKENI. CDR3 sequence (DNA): TGTGCCAGCTCACCAGACAGCTATGGCTACACCTTC. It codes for CASSPDSYGYTF.